What follows are 4 T cell receptor beta chains derived from one specimen sequenced in a study of T cell repertoires in cytomegalovirus infection. TCRdb reprocessed the reads with MiXCR, giving one entry per CDR3 protein. Of approximately 600,000 distinct CDR3 sequences in the sample, 40% were seen once. Their antigen targets remain unknown. The specimen was cultured PBMCs, collected from culture after CMV antigen stimulation. These receptors were obtained from a human donor in good health (CMV status not recorded). Some clones in this sample may be carry-over from other donors' samples.

This clonotype was seen more than once but under ten times. V usage is TRBV6-6 and J usage is TRBJ2-1, with 7 bases fitting TRBD1. Germline trimming cut 6 bases from V and 0 bases from J; bases unmatched to any gene: 5. The CDR3 has 15 amino acids. Germline CDR1 MNHNY, CDR2 SVGAGI (reference sequence). In nucleotides, the CDR3 is TGTGCCAGCAGGAGGGGGACAGCCTCCTACAATGAGCAGTTCTTC. Translation gives CASRRGTASYNEQFF.

The gene calls are TRBV7-2 and TRBJ2-1, with 7 bases identical to TRBD1. The CDR3 consists of 13 residues. Trimming cost V 5 bases and J 6 bases; bases outside gene matches: 4. Germline V gene lookup returns CDR1 SGHTA and CDR2 FQGNSA. The CDR3 DNA reads as TGTGCCAGCAGCCCAGGACAGGTCAATGAGCAGTTCTTC. This sequence encodes CASSPGQVNEQFF.

This clonotype came up many times. The chain employs TRBV7-2 and TRBJ1-2, with no clear D. The CDR3 extends over 15 amino acids. Trimming stripped 2 bases from V and 5 bases from J, with 15 bases between. The germline gives CDR1 SGHTA, CDR2 FQGNSA. The CDR3 nucleotides are TGTGCCAGCAGCTTAAAAGGGCCCAGGAGATATGGCTACACCTTC. Encoded protein: CASSLKGPRRYGYTF.

V and J are TRBV18 and TRBJ2-7; maybe TRBD2 (6 bases). This CDR3 has 15 residues. V was cut by 3 bases and J by 0 bases, with 12 bases left in between. CDR1 and CDR2 (germline): KGHSH, LQKENI. CDR3 DNA sequence: TGTGCCAGCTCACCCGGAGGGGTAAGCTCCTACGAGCAGTACTTC. It codes for CASSPGGVSSYEQYF.